This T cell receptor beta chain was captured in a study of cytotoxic CD8 clonotypes in ibrutinib-treated CLL. General observations from the study: Patients had baseline clonality above age-matched healthy donors, and this clonality moved with circulating CD8+ T-cell counts. Clonality rose at ibrutinib response, held steady in sustained remission, and fell toward baseline at progression.

Libraries of TCR beta were made from 1.5 to 2.5 micrograms of genomic DNA that came from cryopreserved PBMCs. A total of 16 residues make up the CDR3, ends included. Germline CDR1 is MGHRA and CDR2 is YSYEKL. Clones were sequenced by immunoSEQ multiplex PCR, and TCRdb holds only the in-frame ones, with some missing. This repertoire shows about 270,000 clones, less than 85% found once; its top ten account for around 5.3%. Points on this clone: Its antigen remains unknown. No DNA is shown, since the ends of the CDR3 on it are uncertain; the CDR3 is the one TCRdb lists.

Sequencing used PBMCs, obtained at disease progression, from a patient treated with ibrutinib. The clonotype comes from a human donor with chronic lymphocytic leukemia. This sequence joins TRBV4-1 and TRBJ2-7; the D call in the table, TRBD1, was not verified against the DNA. The CDR3 region is CASSPLWQGLAYEQYF.